This T cell receptor (beta chain) was sequenced in a study of blood T cells in healthy people across ages. The CDR3 is 16 residues long. Germline V CDR1 and CDR2: MGHRA, YSYEKL. Trimming took 0 bases from V and 8 from J, leaving 19 bases between them. Whole-study findings and limits: Observed TCR beta diversity showed a strong correlation with the percentage of naive T cells as measured by flow cytometry.

Alongside a J-beta primer mix, a sample-barcoded 5' primer served in a second PCR lasting about 7 to 12 cycles. The yield of each sample was at least 3 million CDR3-containing paired-end reads. Each CDR3 protein gets one entry after TCRdb re-called the 5' RACE reads with MiXCR. The data hold about 1.1 million distinct CDR3 sequences, with about two fifths observed a single time. This clonotype was seen a handful of times. Its antigen remains unknown. The sequence was collected from a man aged 18 to 35 in good health. The chain is built from TRBV4-1 and TRBJ1-1; D is perhaps TRBD1 (6 bases). The sequenced material came from blood. The CDR3 DNA follows: TGCGCCAGCAGCCAAGAAGTAGGGGGACCTATAGTCGAAGCTTTCTTT. Its protein product is CASSQEVGGPIVEAFF.